A single sample is the source of the 6 T cell receptor beta chains below, sequenced in a study of blood T cell repertoires in COVID-19. The assay was immunoSEQ multiplex PCR, and TCRdb's table has in-frame clones only and misses some. The data contain around 310,000 clones, around 90% of them singletons. Sequenced: peripheral blood. These receptors were taken from a woman aged 40 to 50 with COVID-19, enrolled during active disease.

The chain links TRBV19 to TRBJ2-5, with D unclear. The CDR3 contains 13 residues. From germline, CDR1 is LNHDA and CDR2 SQIVND (reference sequence). V was pared by 5 bases and J by 3 bases, with 10 bases between. As DNA, the CDR3 is TGTGCCAGTAGTTTCCGACTGGAAGAGACCCAGTACTTC. Its protein is CASSFRLEETQYF.

This clone has a handful of counts. Within the sample, other DNA sequences also encode this same CDR3. The V call is TRBV5-1, the J call TRBJ1-4; no definite D call. V lost 2 bases and J lost 0, with 5 bases in between. The CDR3 has 14 amino acids. CDR1 SGHRS and CDR2 YFSETQ come from the germline V gene. CDR3 coding DNA: TGCGCCAGCAGCTTATCGGCAACTAATGAAAAACTGTTTTTT. Translated, it gives CASSLSATNEKLFF.

The chain combines TRBV10-3 with TRBJ1-1; D not resolved. V gave up 4 bases and J gave up 0 bases, with 3 bases separating them. Per the germline V gene, CDR1 is ENHRY and CDR2 is SYGVKD. The CDR3 loop spans 12 amino acids. CDR3 nucleotide sequence: TGTGCCATCAGTGCTATGAACACTGAAGCTTTCTTT. This sequence encodes CAISAMNTEAFF.

This sequence joins TRBV5-1 and TRBJ2-5; 9 bases line up with TRBD1. Germline V lookup: CDR1 SGHRS, CDR2 YFSETQ. This CDR3 is 15 amino acids long. Germline trimming cut 4 bases from V and 2 bases from J; bases unmatched to any gene: 6. CDR3 in DNA: TGCGCCAGCAGCGGGGGACAGGGAGGACAAGAGACCCAGTACTTC. This codes for CASSGGQGGQETQYF.

V usage is TRBV23-1 and J usage is TRBJ1-1, with no clear D. TRBV23-1 is an open reading frame, and its role is uncertain. Trimming left V 3 bases short and J 4 bases short, with 15 bases between. CDR3 length equals 15 residues. The CDR3 is CASSHRGDLFTEAFF. CDR3 coding DNA: TGCGCCAGCAGTCACCGCGGGGATCTGTTCACTGAAGCTTTCTTT.

The chain recombines TRBV15 with TRBJ2-7, with 7 bases that match TRBD1. With 5 bases clipped from V and 0 bases from J, the junction kept 7 bases outside the gene matches. The CDR3 has 15 residues. The germline V gene encodes CDR1 LNHNV and CDR2 YYDKDF (reference sequence). In DNA form, the CDR3 reads TGTGCCACCAGCCCGACCACAGGGGCCTCCTACGAGCAGTACTTC. Translated, it gives CATSPTTGASYEQYF.